One sample yielded the 27 T cell receptor beta chains listed below, sequenced in a study of blood T cell repertoires in COVID-19. Method: immunoSEQ multiplex PCR; TCRdb's copy keeps in-frame clones and lacks some. Of fewer than 200,000 clones in the sample, approximately 85% are singletons; the top ten hold less than 3%. Material for sequencing was peripheral blood. Receptor source: a woman older than 75 with COVID-19, enrolled during active disease.

This chain uses TRBV6-5 with TRBJ2-2; TRBD2 matches at 9 bases. The CDR3 loop spans 15 amino acids. Per germline, CDR1 MNHEY and CDR2 SVGAGI. J lost 4 bases, V lost 10 bases, and 10 bases had no gene match. CDR3 coding DNA: TGTGCCACTCTACGAGCGGGGGGCGTCACCGGGGAGCTGTTTTTT. It encodes CATLRAGGVTGELFF.

The chain links TRBV7-3 to TRBJ2-3; possibly TRBD2 for D (6 bases). Germline values: CDR1 SGHTA, CDR2 FQGTGA. The CDR3 has 17 amino acids. V dropped 0 bases and J dropped 1 base, with 14 bases sitting between them. This CDR3 is CASSLTGTGGGTDTQYF. CDR3 nucleotides: TGTGCCAGCAGCTTAACGGGGACCGGCGGGGGCACAGATACGCAGTATTTT.

The chain recombines TRBV19 with TRBJ1-2; D ambiguous. Germline values: CDR1 LNHDA, CDR2 SQIVND (reference sequence). V lost 2 bases, J lost 4 bases, and 11 bases lay in between. This CDR3 is 14 amino acids long. The CDR3 loop reads CASSIPGRSYGYTF. The CDR3 region has the DNA TGTGCCAGTAGTATACCAGGCCGCAGCTATGGCTACACCTTC.

The J gene is TRBJ2-7, the V gene TRBV27, with D perhaps matching TRBD2 (6 bases). V was clipped by 3 bases and J by 6 bases, with 15 bases between them. The germline CDR1 and CDR2 sequences are MNHEY and SMNVEV (reference sequence). The CDR3 loop spans 14 amino acids. The CDR3 nucleotides read TGTGCCAGCAGTTTGGGAGTCAAGGGACTCGAGCAGTACTTC. Translating gives CASSLGVKGLEQYF.

The chain's CDR3 is CASSPASGRDTGELFF. The CDR3 coding sequence is TGTGCCAGCAGCCCAGCCAGCGGGAGAGATACCGGGGAGCTGTTTTTT. The chain recombines TRBV7-9 with TRBJ2-2; 8 bases map to TRBD2. CDR1 is SEHNR, CDR2 FQNEAQ, per germline (reference sequence). V lost 5 bases and J lost 5; bases outside the gene matches: 10. The CDR3 covers 16 residues. The complete variable domain, with remaining parts taken from reference TRBV7-9 and TRBJ2-2, reads DTGVSQNPRHKITKRGQNVTFRCDPISEHNRLYWYRQTLGQGPEFLTYFQNEAQLEKSRLLSDRFSAERPKGSFSTLEIQRTEQGDSAMYLCASSPASGRDTGELFFGEGSRLTVL.

This clone was counted only a few times. The CDR3 sequence is CASRRTGGYGYTF. In DNA form, the CDR3 reads TGTGCCAGCAGACGGACAGGGGGCTATGGCTACACCTTC. This chain joins TRBV5-8 and TRBJ1-2; 10 positions match TRBD1. This CDR3 is built from 13 residues. The germline CDR1 and CDR2 sequences are SGHTS and YDEGEE. The V and J ends lost 5 bases and 4 bases, in that order; junction bases with no gene match: 2.

The chain has TRBV12-3 or TRBV12-4 and TRBJ2-7; 7 nucleotides match TRBD2. The V segment lost 6 bases and the J segment 6 bases; nucleotides outside the gene matches: 8. The CDR3 loop spans 13 amino acids. CDR3 sequence (DNA): TGTGCCAGCAGGCCTGGACTAGGGCGCGAGCAGTACTTC. Encoded protein: CASRPGLGREQYF.

This rearrangement joins TRBV2 to TRBJ2-1, with D unresolved. CDR1 is SNHLY and CDR2 is FYNNEI in the germline V gene. Deletions cut 7 bases from V and 3 bases from J, with 10 bases between. The CDR3 sequence is 13 residues long. Here the CDR3 reads CASNGNGYNEQFF. CDR3 nucleotide sequence: TGTGCCAGCAATGGTAACGGCTACAATGAGCAGTTCTTC.

The chain carries TRBV30 and TRBJ2-7; 7 positions match TRBD2. Trimming removed 4 bases from V and 4 bases from J; junction bases left unmatched: 4. CDR3 length: 12 residues. Germline-derived CDR1 and CDR2 are GTSNPN and SVGIG (reference sequence). CDR3 region: CAWTAGEYEQYF. In nucleotides, the CDR3 is TGTGCCTGGACTGCGGGAGAGTACGAGCAGTACTTC.

This sequence joins TRBV11-2 and TRBJ2-1; no firm D call. Trimming removed 1 base at V and 0 bases at J, with 4 bases between. Germline CDR1 reads SGHAT; CDR2 reads FQNNGV. The CDR3 contains 14 residues. CDR3 nucleotides: TGTGCCAGCAGCTTAGCGGGCTCCTACAATGAGCAGTTCTTC. This codes for CASSLAGSYNEQFF.

The V and J genes are TRBV19 and TRBJ2-3; TRBD1 aligns across 7 bases. With V trimmed by 9 bases and J by 3 bases, 6 bases remained unmatched. The CDR3 is 13 residues long. Germline V gene sequence: CDR1 LNHDA, CDR2 SQIVND (reference sequence). CDR3 in DNA: TGTGCCAGCCGGGACAGTCGAACAGATACGCAGTATTTT. This translates into CASRDSRTDTQYF. Drawing the rest from reference TRBV19 and TRBJ2-3, the complete variable domain is DGGITQSPKYLFRKEGQNVTLSCEQNLNHDAMYWYRQDPGQGLRLIYYSQIVNDFQKGDIAEGYSVSREKKESFPLTVTSAQKNPTAFYLCASRDSRTDTQYFGPGTRLTVL.

The chain recombines TRBV3-1 (or the pseudogene TRBV3-2) with TRBJ2-3, with 8 positions matching TRBD1. V was clipped by 4 bases and J by 4 bases; unmatched bases: 4. The CDR3 has 14 residues. Germline lookup yields CDR1 LGHDT and CDR2 YNNKEL (reference sequence). CDR3 nucleotides: TGTGCCAGCAGCCCCAGACAGGGGCCAGATACGCAGTATTTT. It codes for CASSPRQGPDTQYF.

The J gene is TRBJ2-5, the V gene TRBV2, with a tentative D call TRBD2 (6 bases). V lost 6 bases, J lost 5 bases, and 10 bases lay in between. The length of the CDR3 is 12 residues. The germline CDR1 and CDR2 sequences are SNHLY and FYNNEI. CDR3 coding DNA: TGTGCCAGCAGAGGGCTAGCGGAGACCCAGTACTTC. Its protein product is CASRGLAETQYF.

The rearrangement uses TRBV29-1 and TRBJ1-2; D is uncertain. V was shortened by 5 bases and J by 0 bases, with 4 bases between the two germline ends. Germline V gene sequence: CDR1 SQVTM, CDR2 ANQGSEA. CDR3 size: 11 residues. DNA of the CDR3: TGCAGCGTTCTAGCTAACTATGGCTACACCTTC. Residues: CSVLANYGYTF.

The V and J genes are TRBV7-8 and TRBJ2-7; D possibly corresponds to TRBD2 (5 bases). CDR1 and CDR2 (germline): SGHVS, FQNEAQ. V lost 7 bases and J 3 bases, leaving 22 bases between the germline ends. This CDR3 spans 16 amino acids. The DNA of the CDR3 is TGTGCCAGCACCCCCTCGGTCCGGGGAATCAGCTACGAGCAGTACTTC. As protein: CASTPSVRGISYEQYF.

This sequence joins TRBV6-5 and TRBJ1-2; TRBD1 matches 11 bases. The CDR3 consists of 15 residues. J lost 6 bases, V lost 5 bases, and 8 bases had no gene match. The germline CDR1 and CDR2 sequences are MNHEY and SVGAGI. The CDR3 bases are TGTGCCAGCAGTCTTCCTCCGGGACAGGGGGATGGCTACACCTTC. Its protein is CASSLPPGQGDGYTF.

This clone was observed a few times. The chain combines TRBV9 with TRBJ2-2; 9 positions match TRBD1. Germline assignment: CDR1 SGDLS and CDR2 YYNGEE. Germline trimming cut 3 bases from V and 1 base from J; bases unmatched to any gene: 4. There are 16 residues in the CDR3. The CDR3 bases are TGTGCCAGCAGCGCCCGACAGGGGGGGAACACCGGGGAGCTGTTTTTT. Translated, it gives CASSARQGGNTGELFF.

This clone was counted a few times. The rearrangement joins TRBV7-2 to TRBJ2-3; the match to TRBD2 covers 7 bases. CDR3 size: 15 residues. The V gene's germline CDR1 is SGHTA and CDR2 FQGNSA. V was pared by 7 bases and J by 1 base, with 8 bases of the junction left unmatched. CDR3 DNA: TGTGCCAGCACCAGAGCGGGATTGGGCACAGATACGCAGTATTTT. Encoded protein: CASTRAGLGTDTQYF. Combining the CDR3 with reference TRBV7-2 and TRBJ2-3 gives the whole variable domain GAGVSQSPSNKVTEKGKDVELRCDPISGHTALYWYRQSLGQGLEFLIYFQGNSAPDKSGLPSDRFSAERTGGSVSTLTIQRTQQEDSAVYLCASTRAGLGTDTQYFGPGTRLTVL.

The V call is TRBV11-2, the J call TRBJ2-5; unclear D gene. Trimming removed 1 base at V and 4 bases at J, with 4 bases between. CDR3 length equals 12 residues. Germline V gene sequence: CDR1 SGHAT, CDR2 FQNNGV. Here the CDR3 reads CASSLARETQYF. CDR3 nucleotides: TGTGCCAGCAGCTTAGCCCGAGAGACCCAGTACTTC.

The V call is TRBV15, the J call TRBJ2-2; maybe TRBD1 (6 bases). V was trimmed by 0 bases and J by 6 bases, leaving 17 bases between them. This CDR3 has 17 residues. Germline values: CDR1 LNHNV, CDR2 YYDKDF (reference sequence). The CDR3 region has the DNA TGTGCCACCAGCAGAGATAACAGGGCGCAACTCTCCGGGGAGCTGTTTTTT. Amino acid sequence: CATSRDNRAQLSGELFF.

The chain joins TRBV27 to TRBJ1-2, with D possibly being TRBD1 (5 bases). From germline, CDR1 is MNHEY and CDR2 SMNVEV (reference sequence). This CDR3 contains 19 residues. Trimming stripped 2 bases from V and 2 bases from J, with 24 bases between. CDR3 protein: CASSLKYRKASYLNYGYTF. The CDR3 bases are TGTGCCAGCAGTTTAAAATACAGGAAAGCATCCTACCTGAACTATGGCTACACCTTC.

The chain has TRBV30 and TRBJ1-5, with no clear D. CDR1 and CDR2 (germline): GTSNPN, SVGIG (reference sequence). V lost 2 bases, J lost 1 base, and 6 bases lay in between. The length of the CDR3 is 13 residues. The CDR3 here is CAWSLRSNQPQHF. CDR3 bases: TGTGCCTGGAGTCTCCGGAGCAATCAGCCCCAGCATTTT.

The V and J genes are TRBV2 and TRBJ1-2; TRBD1 agrees at 7 bases. Germline CDR1 reads SNHLY; CDR2 reads FYNNEI. CDR3 length equals 14 residues. J lost 8 bases, V lost 4 bases, and 10 bases had no gene match. CDR3 loop: CASSALRGLGGYTF. CDR3 DNA sequence: TGTGCCAGCAGTGCCCTAAGGGGGCTAGGCGGCTACACCTTC.

The chain recombines TRBV24-1 with TRBJ2-3, with 7 bases fitting TRBD1. J lost 4 bases, V lost 4 bases, and 4 bases had no gene match. Germline V CDR1 and CDR2: KGHDR, SFDVKD. This CDR3 region has 14 residues. CDR3 nucleotide sequence: TGTGCCACCAGTGACGACAGGGAAGCAGATACGCAGTATTTT. This gives the protein CATSDDREADTQYF.

The chain is built from TRBV21-1 and TRBJ2-7; the D call TRBD1 from the table was never checked on the DNA. TRBV21-1 is a pseudogene. The CDR3 runs 9 residues. The CDR3 sequence: CASRSGGNF. Written as DNA, the CDR3 is TGTGCCAGCAGGTCAGGGGGCAACTTC.

The chain links TRBV5-1 to TRBJ2-2, with 8 bases identical to TRBD1. V shed 0 bases and J 5 bases; nucleotides not matched to a gene: 3. This CDR3 is 15 amino acids long. Looked up from germline, CDR1 is SGHRS and CDR2 is YFSETQ. The CDR3 loop reads CASSLADRETGELFF. In nucleotides, the CDR3 is TGCGCCAGCAGCTTGGCGGACAGGGAGACCGGGGAGCTGTTTTTT. Drawing the rest from reference TRBV5-1 and TRBJ2-2, the complete variable domain is KAGVTQTPRYLIKTRGQQVTLSCSPISGHRSVSWYQQTPGQGLQFLFEYFSETQRNKGNFPGRFSGRQFSNSRSEMNVSTLELGDSALYLCASSLADRETGELFFGEGSRLTVL.

This chain joins TRBV5-1 and TRBJ1-5; 8 bases are a match to TRBD1. Unmatched junction bases numbered 4, after V lost 7 bases and J lost 4 bases. Germline-derived CDR1 and CDR2 are SGHRS and YFSETQ. This CDR3 is 13 amino acids long. CDR3 amino acids: CASSTGGNQPQHF. The CDR3 DNA is TGCGCCAGCTCTACAGGGGGAAATCAGCCCCAGCATTTT.